This T cell receptor (beta chain) is drawn from a study of beta chain features in type 1 diabetes. Regarding the study as a whole: Naive, central memory and Treg TCRB repertoires seemed to resemble each other more closely in patients than they did in healthy donors. Shortening of TCRB CDR3s, moderate but significant, appeared in all four CD4+ subsets of Type 1 diabetes patients.

Concerning this clone: Its cognate antigen is unknown.

The whole isolated RNA underwent reverse transcription, so sequencing captured expressed TCRB transcripts. Sequencing used immunoSEQ multiplex PCR; TCRdb keeps in-frame clones, though not all of them. The sample has fewer than 150,000 clones; about 7.1% are singletons. Based on CD45RO/CCR7/CD25/CD127/CD95/CD27, CD4+ regulatory, stem cell-like memory, naive and central memory cells were sorted. All of the sorted populations showed purity greater than 98%. V dropped 5 bases and J dropped 4; count of bases not matched to a gene: 10. Per germline, CDR1 MGHDK and CDR2 SYGVNS. The CDR3 is made up of 15 amino acids.

Sequencing was done on a sample of central memory CD4+ T cells from blood. This TCR was recovered from a woman aged 25 to 39 in good health. The chain employs TRBV25-1 and TRBJ1-1; 7 nucleotides agree with TRBD1. This chain's CDR3 is CASSPQGGAATEAFF. The CDR3 DNA is TGTGCCAGCAGTCCACAAGGGGGCGCGGCCACTGAAGCTTTCTTT.